The 5 T cell receptor beta chains given below trace back to one sample, sequenced in a study of blood T cell repertoires in COVID-19. The table came from immunoSEQ multiplex PCR; TCRdb's copy has only in-frame clones and leaves some out. The sample carries hundreds of thousands of clones, nearly 90% recorded once. Sequenced material: peripheral blood. These receptors were collected from a young woman who had recovered from COVID-19.

This clone was picked up a small number of times. This chain links TRBV20-1 with TRBJ1-2, with 10 bases aligning to TRBD1. Germline V gene sequence: CDR1 DFQATT, CDR2 SNEGSKA (reference sequence). This CDR3 region has 11 residues. Trimming removed 7 bases from V and 4 bases from J; junction bases left unmatched: 0. CDR3 in amino acids: CSGTGGYGYTF. The CDR3 DNA follows: TGCAGTGGGACAGGGGGCTATGGCTACACCTTC.

V and J are TRBV4-3 and TRBJ2-2; 8 nucleotides agree with TRBD1. This CDR3 has 14 amino acids. Germline-derived CDR1 and CDR2 are LGHNA and YSLEER. The junction had 4 bases not matched to a gene; V was cut back by 4 bases and J by 6 bases. CDR3 amino acids: CASSRGQGAGELFF. The CDR3 nucleotides read TGCGCCAGCAGCCGCGGACAGGGCGCCGGGGAGCTGTTTTTT.

The chain employs TRBV5-6 and TRBJ1-1, with D maybe TRBD1 (6 bases). CDR3 length equals 13 residues. The germline V gene encodes CDR1 SGHDT and CDR2 YYEEEE. Trimming took 5 bases from V and 3 from J, leaving 11 bases between them. The CDR3: CASRFKGDTEAFF. The CDR3 coding sequence is TGTGCCAGCAGATTCAAGGGGGACACTGAAGCTTTCTTT. Using reference TRBV5-6 and TRBJ1-1 for the parts outside the CDR3, the full variable domain is DAGVTQSPTHLIKTRGQQVTLRCSPKSGHDTVSWYQQALGQGPQFIFQYYEEEERQRGNFPDRFSGHQFPNYSSELNVNALLLGDSALYLCASRFKGDTEAFFGQGTRLTVV.

This clone was seen once. The chain has TRBV5-4 and TRBJ2-3; 8 nucleotides line up with TRBD2. Germline CDR1 is SGHNT and CDR2 is YYREEE (reference sequence). This CDR3 contains 14 residues. After removal of 2 bases from V and 4 bases from J, the junction contained 3 bases not matched to a gene. This CDR3 is CASSLKAGADTQYF. DNA of the CDR3: TGTGCCAGCAGCTTAAAAGCGGGAGCAGATACGCAGTATTTT.

The CDR3 spells CAWSLGGGSYEQYF. Here the CDR3 DNA reads TGTGCCTGGAGCTTAGGCGGGGGCTCCTACGAGCAGTACTTC. The chain combines TRBV30 with TRBJ2-7; 7 positions agree with TRBD2. Germline V CDR1 and CDR2: GTSNPN, SVGIG (reference sequence). CDR3 size: 14 residues. J gave up 0 bases and V 3 bases, and 5 bases lay outside the gene matches.